These T cell receptor beta chains were read from a single sample in a study of identical twins. TCRdb used MiXCR to reprocess the 5' RACE reads, holding one entry per CDR3 protein. This sample has 550,000 to 700,000 distinct CDR3 sequences, with 21% found just once. These records were also assigned to another study, of T cells expressing NK-cell markers.

Input material: PBMCs. The receptors were gathered from a woman aged 18-29 years in good health. The CDR3 runs from the conserved cysteine through the conserved F or W. A D gene is named only where the DNA matches it firmly. Size tells how often a clone was seen (once, few, many) or the class of an expanded clone, and some rows leave it out.

v_gene: TRBV5-1
j_gene: TRBJ2-2
d_gene: -
abundance: few
CDR3aa: CASSLGQTYGELFF
CDR3nt: TGCGCCAGCAGCTTGGGCCAGACGTACGGGGAGCTGTTTTTT

v_gene: TRBV27
j_gene: TRBJ2-7
d_gene: -
abundance: -
CDR3aa: CASSLTRTSVYEQYF
CDR3nt: TGTGCCAGCAGTTTAACTAGGACGAGCGTCTACGAGCAGTACTTC

v_gene: TRBV20-1
j_gene: TRBJ2-1
d_gene: TRBD2
abundance: few
CDR3aa: CSAQNLAGGRNEQFF
CDR3nt: TGCAGTGCCCAGAACCTAGCGGGAGGTCGCAATGAGCAGTTCTTC

v_gene: TRBV12-3/TRBV12-4
j_gene: TRBJ2-2
d_gene: -
abundance: -
CDR3aa: CASSLSLIANTGELFF
CDR3nt: TGTGCCAGCAGTTTGTCACTGATCGCGAACACCGGGGAGCTGTTTTTT

v_gene: TRBV20-1
j_gene: TRBJ2-4
d_gene: -
abundance: few
CDR3aa: CSARGAEGNIQYF
CDR3nt: TGCAGTGCTCGGGGGGCCGAGGGAAACATTCAGTACTTC

v_gene: TRBV5-1
j_gene: TRBJ1-5
d_gene: -
abundance: few
CDR3aa: CASSSLGTSSHF
CDR3nt: TGCGCCAGCAGCTCGCTCGGGACATCGTCGCATTTT

v_gene: TRBV6-5
j_gene: TRBJ1-1
d_gene: TRBD1
abundance: few
CDR3aa: CASSYGTGGDTEAFF
CDR3nt: TGTGCCAGCAGTTACGGGACAGGGGGGGACACTGAAGCTTTCTTT

v_gene: TRBV29-1
j_gene: TRBJ1-2
d_gene: -
abundance: few
CDR3aa: CSVEVRDGYTF
CDR3nt: TGCAGCGTTGAAGTCAGGGATGGCTACACCTTC

v_gene: TRBV15
j_gene: TRBJ2-7
d_gene: -
abundance: few
CDR3aa: CATSRDQSGLIF
CDR3nt: TGTGCCACCAGCAGAGATCAATCGGGACTCATCTTC

v_gene: TRBV5-1
j_gene: TRBJ2-7
d_gene: TRBD2
abundance: many
CDR3aa: CASSSETSGRNEQYF
CDR3nt: TGCGCCAGCAGCTCAGAGACTAGCGGGAGAAATGAGCAGTACTTC

v_gene: TRBV2
j_gene: TRBJ2-7
d_gene: TRBD1
abundance: -
CDR3aa: CASVTGTGYEQYF
CDR3nt: TGTGCCAGCGTAACCGGGACAGGGTACGAGCAGTACTTC

v_gene: TRBV20-1
j_gene: TRBJ2-3
d_gene: -
abundance: -
CDR3aa: CSARGGGPDTQYF
CDR3nt: TGCAGTGCTAGAGGTGGTGGCCCAGATACGCAGTATTTT

v_gene: TRBV9
j_gene: TRBJ2-7
d_gene: -
abundance: -
CDR3aa: CASSVGGSKYEQYF
CDR3nt: TGTGCCAGCAGCGTAGGGGGGAGCAAATACGAGCAGTACTTC

v_gene: TRBV5-1
j_gene: TRBJ2-4
d_gene: TRBD1
abundance: -
CDR3aa: CASSFGTGGIQYF
CDR3nt: TGCGCCAGCAGCTTCGGGACAGGCGGCATTCAGTACTTC

v_gene: TRBV20-1
j_gene: TRBJ1-6
d_gene: -
abundance: few
CDR3aa: CSAREWRESPLHF
CDR3nt: TGCAGTGCTAGAGAATGGAGGGAATCACCCCTCCACTTT

v_gene: TRBV10-1
j_gene: TRBJ1-1
d_gene: TRBD1
abundance: few
CDR3aa: CASSVSGGNEAFF
CDR3nt: TGCGCCAGCAGTGTCTCAGGGGGTAATGAAGCTTTCTTT

v_gene: TRBV15
j_gene: TRBJ2-7
d_gene: -
abundance: -
CDR3aa: CATSRDKPYEQYF
CDR3nt: TGTGCCACCAGCAGAGATAAGCCATACGAGCAGTACTTC

v_gene: TRBV20-1
j_gene: TRBJ1-6
d_gene: -
abundance: -
CDR3aa: CSASGSGVGDSPLHF
CDR3nt: TGCAGTGCTAGTGGATCGGGAGTCGGAGATTCACCCCTCCACTTT

v_gene: TRBV4-3
j_gene: TRBJ1-1
d_gene: -
abundance: -
CDR3aa: CASSQDINKGLVGGTEAFF
CDR3nt: TGCGCCAGCAGCCAAGATATTAATAAGGGGCTTGTAGGTGGCACTGAAGCTTTCTTT

v_gene: TRBV20-1
j_gene: TRBJ2-5
d_gene: -
abundance: -
CDR3aa: CSARPSRLQETQYF
CDR3nt: TGCAGTGCGCGCCCTAGCAGACTACAAGAGACCCAGTACTTC

v_gene: TRBV20-1
j_gene: TRBJ2-1
d_gene: TRBD2
abundance: -
CDR3aa: CSASEREGYNEQFF
CDR3nt: TGCAGTGCTTCCGAGCGGGAGGGGTACAATGAGCAGTTCTTC

v_gene: TRBV5-1
j_gene: TRBJ2-3
d_gene: TRBD2
abundance: few
CDR3aa: CASTGLAGSPTDTQYF
CDR3nt: TGCGCCAGTACGGGACTAGCGGGGTCCCCCACAGATACGCAGTATTTT

v_gene: TRBV20-1
j_gene: TRBJ2-5
d_gene: -
abundance: -
CDR3aa: CSARDGRKGDQYF
CDR3nt: TGCAGTGCTAGAGATGGGAGGAAAGGGGACCAGTACTTC

v_gene: TRBV20-1
j_gene: TRBJ1-5
d_gene: -
abundance: few
CDR3aa: CSASSLNQPQHF
CDR3nt: TGCAGTGCTAGCAGCCTCAATCAGCCCCAGCATTTT

v_gene: TRBV2
j_gene: TRBJ2-3
d_gene: -
abundance: few
CDR3aa: CASRTGTDNTQYF
CDR3nt: TGTGCCAGCAGAACGGGGACCGACAATACGCAGTATTTT

v_gene: TRBV5-1
j_gene: TRBJ2-1
d_gene: TRBD2
abundance: few
CDR3aa: CASSFVLAGEGEQFF
CDR3nt: TGCGCCAGCAGTTTCGTCCTAGCGGGGGAGGGTGAGCAGTTCTTC

v_gene: TRBV20-1
j_gene: TRBJ1-1
d_gene: TRBD1
abundance: few
CDR3aa: CSATTGGAEAFF
CDR3nt: TGCAGTGCCACGACAGGGGGCGCGGAAGCTTTCTTT

v_gene: TRBV12-3/TRBV12-4
j_gene: TRBJ1-5
d_gene: TRBD1
abundance: -
CDR3aa: CASSPRTGGGNQPQHF
CDR3nt: TGTGCCAGCAGTCCGCGGACAGGGGGGGGCAATCAGCCCCAGCATTTT

v_gene: TRBV5-5
j_gene: TRBJ2-7
d_gene: -
abundance: few
CDR3aa: CASSLAASRAHEQYF
CDR3nt: TGTGCCAGCAGCTTGGCAGCTTCGAGGGCCCACGAGCAGTACTTC

v_gene: TRBV3-1
j_gene: TRBJ2-2
d_gene: -
abundance: few
CDR3aa: CASSLIGGTGRDTGELFF
CDR3nt: TGTGCCAGCAGCCTCATTGGGGGCACAGGGAGAGACACCGGGGAGCTGTTTTTT

v_gene: TRBV9
j_gene: TRBJ2-7
d_gene: TRBD2
abundance: few
CDR3aa: CASSVGLAGNYEQYF
CDR3nt: TGTGCCAGCAGCGTAGGACTAGCGGGGAATTACGAGCAGTACTTC

v_gene: TRBV10-3
j_gene: TRBJ2-7
d_gene: -
abundance: -
CDR3aa: CAISEYIMYEQYF
CDR3nt: TGTGCCATCAGTGAATACATAATGTACGAGCAGTACTTC

v_gene: TRBV7-2
j_gene: TRBJ2-4
d_gene: -
abundance: -
CDR3aa: CASSPRILALAKNIQYF
CDR3nt: TGTGCCAGCAGCCCCCGGATCTTAGCCTTAGCCAAAAACATTCAGTACTTC

v_gene: TRBV27
j_gene: TRBJ2-1
d_gene: -
abundance: -
CDR3aa: CASSLRRTNNEQFF
CDR3nt: TGTGCCAGCAGTTTAAGGCGGACTAACAATGAGCAGTTCTTC

v_gene: TRBV27
j_gene: TRBJ2-1
d_gene: TRBD2
abundance: few
CDR3aa: CASSFSGRTNEQFF
CDR3nt: TGTGCCAGCAGTTTTAGCGGGAGGACCAATGAGCAGTTCTTC

v_gene: TRBV27
j_gene: TRBJ1-1
d_gene: TRBD1
abundance: -
CDR3aa: CASSYASGGNEAFF
CDR3nt: TGTGCCAGCAGTTACGCGTCAGGGGGCAATGAAGCTTTCTTT

v_gene: TRBV10-3
j_gene: TRBJ1-2
d_gene: TRBD1
abundance: few
CDR3aa: CAISRGTANYGYTF
CDR3nt: TGTGCCATCAGCCGGGGGACAGCTAACTATGGCTACACCTTC